The 18 T cell receptor beta chains below come from one sample, sequenced in a study of T cells in Graves' hyperthyroidism and ophthalmopathy. Authors of the study amplified TCR beta CDR3 regions from RNA transcripts. Carried out on the TCR CDR3, a first-round RT-PCR used the HTBI primer set. MiXCR, applied by TCRdb to the multiplex PCR reads, yields one record per CDR3 protein. Of 200,000 to 250,000 distinct CDR3 sequences listed, more than 15% were seen once; the top ten hold under 65%. The sample consisted of blood. The receptor source for this set is a man aged 45-65 years with Graves' hyperthyroidism.

This clonotype was found a few times. This chain connects TRBV7-8 to TRBJ2-5; 13 nucleotides align to TRBD2. This CDR3 region has 16 residues. V dropped 5 bases and J dropped 5; count of bases not matched to a gene: 8. The V gene's germline CDR1 is SGHVS and CDR2 FQNEAQ. This CDR3 reads CASSQRTSGRSETQYF. The CDR3 coding sequence is TGTGCCAGCAGCCAACGGACTAGCGGGAGATCCGAGACCCAGTACTTC. The full variable domain, in which reference TRBV7-8 and TRBJ2-5 provide the parts outside the CDR3, is GAGVSQSPRYKVAKRGQDVALRCDPISGHVSLFWYQQALGQGPEFLTYFQNEAQLDKSGLPSDRFFAERPEGSVSTLKIQRTQQEDSAVYLCASSQRTSGRSETQYFGPGTRLLVL.

This clonotype was observed at least ten times. This chain joins TRBV6-1 and TRBJ1-2, with TRBD1 matching 7 bases. This CDR3 has 14 amino acids. Germline assignment: CDR1 MNHNS and CDR2 SASEGT. V shed 4 bases, J shed 3 bases, and the junction held 5 bases outside the gene matches. In DNA, the CDR3 is TGTGCCAGCAGTGCCCAGGGGGTTGACTATGGCTACACCTTC. Amino acids: CASSAQGVDYGYTF.

This clonotype came up many times. The chain links TRBV5-5 to TRBJ1-2, with D tentatively TRBD1 (5 bases). CDR3 size: 15 residues. The V end was cut by 5 bases, the J end by 2 bases, with 16 bases between. CDR1 and CDR2 (germline): SGHKS, YYEKEE (reference sequence). CDR3 loop: CASRGLGGTNYGYTF. DNA for the CDR3: TGTGCCAGCAGAGGGCTTGGGGGTACCAACTATGGCTACACCTTC.

This clonotype occurred many times. The CDR3 nucleotides read TGTGCCAGCAGCTTGGGGACCCTGAAGCCGTTCTTC. It translates to CASSLGTLKPFF. This chain links TRBV5-5 with TRBJ2-1; D uncertain. The germline gives CDR1 SGHKS, CDR2 YYEKEE (reference sequence). CDR3 length: 12 residues. Trimming cost V 0 bases and J 15 bases, with 13 bases left between them.

The J gene is TRBJ1-2, the V gene TRBV11-3; 9 nucleotides align to TRBD1. The CDR3 is 14 residues long. V shed 2 bases and J 8 bases; nucleotides not matched to a gene: 6. CDR1 and CDR2 (germline): SGHNT, YENEEA. Here the CDR3 reads CASSLFGTGHGYTF. The CDR3 DNA is TGTGCCAGCAGCTTATTCGGGACAGGGCACGGCTACACCTTC. The full variable domain, with the rest looked up from reference TRBV11-3 and TRBJ1-2, is EAGVVQSPRYKIIEKKQPVAFWCNPISGHNTLYWYLQNLGQGPELLIRYENEEAVDDSQLPKDRFSAERLKGVDSTLKIQPAELGDSAVYLCASSLFGTGHGYTFGSGTRLTVV.

This clonotype has at least ten counts. This chain uses TRBV28 with TRBJ1-1; D unclear. The CDR3 covers 12 residues. The ends were cut back, 3 bases at V and 7 bases at J, with 9 bases in the middle. Germline CDR1 and CDR2: MDHEN and SYDVKM. The CDR3 DNA is TGTGCCAGCAGTTTGGCTAGGTATGAAGCTTTCTTT. Protein: CASSLARYEAFF.

Many counts were recorded for this clonotype. V usage is TRBV30 and J usage is TRBJ1-4, with D perhaps matching TRBD1 (5 bases). Deletions cut 0 bases from V and 5 bases from J, with 10 bases between. Germline V CDR1 and CDR2: GTSNPN, SVGIG (reference sequence). CDR3 length: 14 residues. CDR3 DNA sequence: TGTGCCTGGAGTGTCGGGGCCGAAAATGAAAAACTGTTTTTT. It is translated as CAWSVGAENEKLFF.

The table lists this clonotype with many counts. The chain combines TRBV11-2 with TRBJ2-7; no firm D call. Germline V gene lookup returns CDR1 SGHAT and CDR2 FQNNGV. The CDR3 has 14 residues. The germline V and J ends were trimmed by 8 bases and 3 bases, with 17 bases remaining between them. CDR3 sequence reads: CASGSRLTGYEQYF. CDR3 bases: TGTGCCAGCGGTTCCCGGTTGACTGGCTACGAGCAGTACTTC.

CDR3 DNA sequence: TGTGCCAGCAGTCTTGAAGCTTTCTTT. Encoded protein: CASSLEAFF. This rearrangement joins TRBV6-1 to TRBJ1-1, with D uncertain. Deletions cut 5 bases from V and 7 bases from J, with 2 bases between. This CDR3 comprises 9 residues. Germline lookup yields CDR1 MNHNS and CDR2 SASEGT.

Comment on this clonotype: This clone may be a read error of a much larger clone one base away. The V gene is TRBV27, the J gene TRBJ2-5; D tentatively reads TRBD1 or TRBD2 (5 bases each). The germline V and J ends were trimmed by 5 bases and 5 bases, with 18 bases remaining between them. The CDR3 contains 15 residues. The germline V gene encodes CDR1 MNHEY and CDR2 SMNVEV (reference sequence). The CDR3 DNA sequence: TGTGCCAGCAGTGATCCCGGGACCCAAGGGGAGACCCAGTACTTC. This codes for CASSDPGTQGETQYF.

This clonotype was counted between two and nine times. The chain employs TRBV12-3 or TRBV12-4 and TRBJ1-4; 7 bases agree with TRBD1. With V trimmed by 5 bases and J by 8 bases, 8 bases remained unmatched. CDR3 length: 14 amino acids. Here the CDR3 DNA reads TGTGCCAGCAGTGGGACAGATTTGATAGAAAAACTGTTTTTT. Translated: CASSGTDLIEKLFF.

V gene TRBV28 combines with J gene TRBJ1-1, with unresolved D. The CDR3 totals 11 residues. V lost 3 bases and J 8 bases, leaving 7 bases between the germline ends. The germline V gene encodes CDR1 MDHEN and CDR2 SYDVKM. DNA for the CDR3: TGTGCCAGCAGTTTTCTGAAAGAAGCTTTCTTT. Protein: CASSFLKEAFF.

J is TRBJ2-3 and V is TRBV5-1; D might be TRBD2 (6 bases). V was cut by 4 bases and J by 6 bases, with 15 bases left in between. The CDR3 runs to 14 residues. Germline assignment: CDR1 SGHRS and CDR2 YFSETQ. The DNA for the CDR3 is TGCGCCAGCAGCAGGTGGGAGGAAAGCGATACGCAGTATTTT. Translation gives CASSRWEESDTQYF.

The V gene is TRBV9, the J gene TRBJ2-3; tentatively, D is TRBD1 (6 bases). Looked up from germline, CDR1 is SGDLS and CDR2 is YYNGEE. The CDR3 is 14 residues long. The germline V and J ends were trimmed by 4 bases and 4 bases, with 13 bases remaining between them. CDR3 DNA: TGTGCCAGCAGCCAAACAGGGTTTTCAGATACGCAGTATTTT. This translates into CASSQTGFSDTQYF.

The gene calls are TRBV20-1 and TRBJ2-7, with D perhaps matching TRBD1 (6 bases). This CDR3 is 13 amino acids long. V lost 6 bases and J 2 bases, leaving 14 bases between the germline ends. CDR1 and CDR2 from the germline V gene are DFQATT and SNEGSKA (reference sequence). The CDR3 region has the DNA TGCAGTGCCGGGACAAGTGGGCCCTACGAGCAGTACTTC. This encodes CSAGTSGPYEQYF.

V usage is TRBV18 and J usage is TRBJ1-2, with D perhaps matching TRBD1 (6 bases). V lost 3 bases and J lost 11, with 16 bases in between. The CDR3 runs to 13 residues. CDR1 and CDR2 (germline): KGHSH, LQKENI. CDR3: CASSPDGGFRYTF. The CDR3 nucleotides read TGTGCCAGCTCACCGGACGGGGGCTTCCGATACACCTTC.

This clonotype was recorded many times. The chain couples TRBV27 to TRBJ2-7; 8 bases agree with TRBD2. Germline V lookup: CDR1 MNHEY, CDR2 SMNVEV (reference sequence). J was trimmed by 6 bases and V by 6 bases; bases with no gene match: 7. The CDR3 consists of 13 residues. The CDR3, as DNA: TGTGCCAGCAGATGGGGACTAGGTCGCGAGCAGTACTTC. It yields the protein CASRWGLGREQYF.

The V gene is TRBV10-3, the J gene TRBJ2-7; TRBD1 or TRBD2 may be the D gene (7 bases each). V was clipped by 10 bases and J by 0 bases, with 13 bases between them. Germline V gene data show CDR1 as ENHRY and CDR2 as SYGVKD. The CDR3 is made up of 13 amino acids. In DNA, the CDR3 is TGTGCCACCCAGGGGGGGACCTCCTACGAGCAGTACTTC. Residues: CATQGGTSYEQYF.